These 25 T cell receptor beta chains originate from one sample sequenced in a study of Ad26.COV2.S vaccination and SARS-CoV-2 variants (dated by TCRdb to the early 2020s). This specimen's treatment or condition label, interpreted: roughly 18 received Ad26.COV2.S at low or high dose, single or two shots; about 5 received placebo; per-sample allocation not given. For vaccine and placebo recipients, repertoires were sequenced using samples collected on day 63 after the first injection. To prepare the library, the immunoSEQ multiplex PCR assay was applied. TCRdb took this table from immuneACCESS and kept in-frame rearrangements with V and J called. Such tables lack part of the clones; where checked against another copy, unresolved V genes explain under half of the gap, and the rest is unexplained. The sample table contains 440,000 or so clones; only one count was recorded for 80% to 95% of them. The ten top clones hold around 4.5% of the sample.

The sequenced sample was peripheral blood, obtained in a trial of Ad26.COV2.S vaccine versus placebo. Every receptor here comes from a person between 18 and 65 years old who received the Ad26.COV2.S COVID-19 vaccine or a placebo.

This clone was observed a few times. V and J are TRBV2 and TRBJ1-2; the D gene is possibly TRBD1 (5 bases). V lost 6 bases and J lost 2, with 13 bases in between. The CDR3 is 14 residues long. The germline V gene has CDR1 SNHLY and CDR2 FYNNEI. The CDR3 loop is CASRGGEKNYGYTF. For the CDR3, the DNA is TGTGCCAGCAGGGGGGGGGAAAAAAACTATGGCTACACCTTC.

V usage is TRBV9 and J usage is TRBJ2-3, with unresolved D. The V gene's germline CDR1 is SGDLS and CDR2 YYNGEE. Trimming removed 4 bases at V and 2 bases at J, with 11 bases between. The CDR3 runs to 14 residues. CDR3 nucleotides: TGTGCCAGCAGCCTGCAACCATCCACAGATACGCAGTATTTT. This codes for CASSLQPSTDTQYF.

The CDR3 region is CATSDWNNEQFF. The CDR3 DNA reads TGTGCCACCAGTGACTGGAACAATGAGCAGTTCTTC. The chain joins TRBV24-1 to TRBJ2-1; D gene ambiguous. The germline gives CDR1 KGHDR, CDR2 SFDVKD. Between the trimmed V and J ends, which lost 4 bases and 5 bases, there was a span of 5 bases. The CDR3 spans 12 residues.

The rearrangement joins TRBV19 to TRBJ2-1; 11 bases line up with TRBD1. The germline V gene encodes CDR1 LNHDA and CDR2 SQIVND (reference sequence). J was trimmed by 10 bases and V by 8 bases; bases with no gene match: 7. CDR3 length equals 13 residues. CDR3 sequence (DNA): TGTGCCAGTTCCCTGGACAGGGGGCAAGAGCAGTTCTTC. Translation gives CASSLDRGQEQFF.

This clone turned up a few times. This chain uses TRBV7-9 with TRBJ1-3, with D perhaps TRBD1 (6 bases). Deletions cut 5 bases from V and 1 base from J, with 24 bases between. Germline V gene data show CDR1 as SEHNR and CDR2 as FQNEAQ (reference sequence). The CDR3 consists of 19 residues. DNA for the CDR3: TGTGCCAGCAGCACCCAAGTGGGGGGCAGCGCTCCGTCTGGAAACACCATATATTTT. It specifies CASSTQVGGSAPSGNTIYF.

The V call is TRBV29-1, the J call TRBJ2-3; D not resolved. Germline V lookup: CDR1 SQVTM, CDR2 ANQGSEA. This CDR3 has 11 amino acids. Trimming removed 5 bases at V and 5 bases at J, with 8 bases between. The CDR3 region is CSVSFLDTQYF. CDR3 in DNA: TGCAGCGTTTCATTCCTAGATACGCAGTATTTT.

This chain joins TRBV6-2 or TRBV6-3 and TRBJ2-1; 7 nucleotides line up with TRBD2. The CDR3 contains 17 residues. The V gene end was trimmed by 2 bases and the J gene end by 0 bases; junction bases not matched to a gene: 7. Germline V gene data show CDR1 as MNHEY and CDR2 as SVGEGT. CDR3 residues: CASSYTTSVSSYNEQFF. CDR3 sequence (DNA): TGTGCCAGCAGTTACACAACTAGCGTAAGCTCCTACAATGAGCAGTTCTTC.

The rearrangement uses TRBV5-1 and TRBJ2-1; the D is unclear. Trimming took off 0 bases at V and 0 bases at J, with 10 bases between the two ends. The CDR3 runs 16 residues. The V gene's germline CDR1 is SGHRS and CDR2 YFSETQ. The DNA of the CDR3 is TGCGCCAGCAGCTTGGGTGGTGTCAGCTCCTACAATGAGCAGTTCTTC. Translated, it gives CASSLGGVSSYNEQFF.

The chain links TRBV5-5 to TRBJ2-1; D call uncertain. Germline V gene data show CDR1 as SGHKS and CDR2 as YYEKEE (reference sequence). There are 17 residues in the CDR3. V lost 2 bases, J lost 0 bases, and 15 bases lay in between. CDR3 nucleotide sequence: TGTGCCAGCAGCTTAACTCCATCCTGGAGCTCCTACAATGAGCAGTTCTTC. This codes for CASSLTPSWSSYNEQFF.

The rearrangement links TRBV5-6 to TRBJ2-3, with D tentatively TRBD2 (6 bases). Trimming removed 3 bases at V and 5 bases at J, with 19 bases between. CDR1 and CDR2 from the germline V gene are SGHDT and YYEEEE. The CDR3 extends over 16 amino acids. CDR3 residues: CASSSTGGEEGDTQYF. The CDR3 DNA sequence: TGTGCCAGCAGCTCCACCGGAGGGGAGGAGGGAGATACGCAGTATTTT.

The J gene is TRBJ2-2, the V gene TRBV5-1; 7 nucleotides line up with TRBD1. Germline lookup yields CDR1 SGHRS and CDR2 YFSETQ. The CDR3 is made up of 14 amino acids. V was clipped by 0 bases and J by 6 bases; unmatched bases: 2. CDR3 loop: CASSLGGGPGELFF. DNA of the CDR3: TGCGCCAGCAGCTTGGGAGGGGGCCCCGGGGAGCTGTTTTTT.

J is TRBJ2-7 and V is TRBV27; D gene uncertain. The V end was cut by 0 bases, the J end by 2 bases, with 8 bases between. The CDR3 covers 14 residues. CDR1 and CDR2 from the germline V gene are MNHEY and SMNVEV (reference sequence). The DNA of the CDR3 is TGTGCCAGCAGTTTATCGAAGAATACCTACGAGCAGTACTTC. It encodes CASSLSKNTYEQYF.

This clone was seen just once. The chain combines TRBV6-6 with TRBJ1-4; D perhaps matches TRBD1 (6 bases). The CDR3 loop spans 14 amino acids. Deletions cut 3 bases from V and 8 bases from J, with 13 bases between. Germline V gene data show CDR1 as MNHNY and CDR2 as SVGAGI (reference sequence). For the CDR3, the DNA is TGTGCCAGCAGTTATGGGGGGCTTAGAGAAAAACTGTTTTTT. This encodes CASSYGGLREKLFF.

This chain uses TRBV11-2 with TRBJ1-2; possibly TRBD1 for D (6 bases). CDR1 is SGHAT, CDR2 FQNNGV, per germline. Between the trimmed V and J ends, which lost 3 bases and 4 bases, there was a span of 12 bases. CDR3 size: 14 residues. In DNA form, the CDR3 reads TGTGCCAGCAGCTTTAGGGGGACCCTCTATGGCTACACCTTC. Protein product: CASSFRGTLYGYTF.

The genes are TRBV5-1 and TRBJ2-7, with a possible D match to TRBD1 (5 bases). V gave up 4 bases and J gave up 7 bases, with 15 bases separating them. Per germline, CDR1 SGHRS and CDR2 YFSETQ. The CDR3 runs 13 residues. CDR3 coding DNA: TGCGCCAGCAGCCTGGACAAACGGTGGGAGCAGTACTTC. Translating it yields CASSLDKRWEQYF.

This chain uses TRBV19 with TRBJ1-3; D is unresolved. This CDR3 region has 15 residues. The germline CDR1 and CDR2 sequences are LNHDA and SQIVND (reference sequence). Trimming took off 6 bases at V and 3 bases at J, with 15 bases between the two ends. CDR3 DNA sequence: TGTGCCAGTAGGCCGACCGAAGCCCATGGAAACACCATATATTTT. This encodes CASRPTEAHGNTIYF.

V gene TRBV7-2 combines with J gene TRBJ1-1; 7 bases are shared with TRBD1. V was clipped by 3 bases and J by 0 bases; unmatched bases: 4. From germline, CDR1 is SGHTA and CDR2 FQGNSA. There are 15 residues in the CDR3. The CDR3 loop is CASSFGQVMNTEAFF. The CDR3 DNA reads TGTGCCAGCAGCTTCGGACAGGTTATGAACACTGAAGCTTTCTTT.

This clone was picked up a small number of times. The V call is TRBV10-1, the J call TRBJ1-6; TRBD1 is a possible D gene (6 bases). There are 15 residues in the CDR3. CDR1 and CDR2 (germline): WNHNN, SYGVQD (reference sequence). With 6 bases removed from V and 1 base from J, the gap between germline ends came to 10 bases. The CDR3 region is CASRRGGSYNSPLHF. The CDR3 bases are TGCGCCAGCAGAAGAGGGGGGTCCTATAATTCACCCCTCCACTTT.

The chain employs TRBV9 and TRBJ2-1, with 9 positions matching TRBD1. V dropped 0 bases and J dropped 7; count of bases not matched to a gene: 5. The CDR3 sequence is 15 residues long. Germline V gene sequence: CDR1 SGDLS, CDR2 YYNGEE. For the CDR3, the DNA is TGTGCCAGCAGCGTAGCTACAGGGGGCGGAAATGAGCAGTTCTTC. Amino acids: CASSVATGGGNEQFF.

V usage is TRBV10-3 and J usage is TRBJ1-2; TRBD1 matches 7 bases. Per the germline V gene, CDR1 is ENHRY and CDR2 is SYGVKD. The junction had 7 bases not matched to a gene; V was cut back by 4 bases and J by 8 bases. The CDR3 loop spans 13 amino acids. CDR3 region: CAISGTGADGYTF. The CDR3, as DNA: TGTGCCATCAGTGGAACAGGGGCGGACGGCTACACCTTC.

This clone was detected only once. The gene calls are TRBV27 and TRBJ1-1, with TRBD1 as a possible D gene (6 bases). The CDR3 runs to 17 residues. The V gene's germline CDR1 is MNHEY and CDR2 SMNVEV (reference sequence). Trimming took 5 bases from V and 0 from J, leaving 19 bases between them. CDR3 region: CASSGGGLRLMNTEAFF. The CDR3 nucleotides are TGTGCCAGCAGTGGGGGGGGGCTCAGGTTAATGAACACTGAAGCTTTCTTT.

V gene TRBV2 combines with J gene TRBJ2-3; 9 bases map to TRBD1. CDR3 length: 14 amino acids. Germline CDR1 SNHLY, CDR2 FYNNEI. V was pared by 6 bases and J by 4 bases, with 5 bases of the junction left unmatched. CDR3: CASRQTGGADTQYF. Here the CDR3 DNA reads TGTGCCAGCAGGCAAACAGGGGGCGCAGATACGCAGTATTTT.

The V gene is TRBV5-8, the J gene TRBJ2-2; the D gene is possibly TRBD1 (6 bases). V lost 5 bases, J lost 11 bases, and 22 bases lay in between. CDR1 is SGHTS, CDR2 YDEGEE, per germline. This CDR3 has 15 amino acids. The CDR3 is CASSRQDRPLFELFF. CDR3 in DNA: TGTGCCAGCAGTCGACAAGACAGGCCGCTGTTCGAGCTGTTTTTT.

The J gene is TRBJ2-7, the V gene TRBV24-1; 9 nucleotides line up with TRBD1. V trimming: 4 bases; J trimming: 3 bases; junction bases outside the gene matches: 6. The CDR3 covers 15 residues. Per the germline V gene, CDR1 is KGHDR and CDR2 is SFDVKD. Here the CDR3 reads CATSDPGTGNYEQYF. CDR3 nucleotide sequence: TGTGCCACCAGTGACCCCGGGACAGGGAACTACGAGCAGTACTTC.

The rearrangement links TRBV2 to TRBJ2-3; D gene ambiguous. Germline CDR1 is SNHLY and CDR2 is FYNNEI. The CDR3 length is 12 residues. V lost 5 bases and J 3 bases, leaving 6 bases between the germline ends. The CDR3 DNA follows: TGTGCCAGCAGTAGGTCGACAGATACGCAGTATTTT. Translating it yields CASSRSTDTQYF.